The 2 T cell receptor beta chains below were found in one sample sequenced in a study of OX40 agonist ivuxolimab in advanced cancers. The data were produced by immunoSEQ multiplex PCR, yet TCRdb's version contains in-frame clones alone and is incomplete. Of tens of thousands of clones in the sample, approximately 89% were seen once. The sequencing here drew on CD4+ or CD8+ T cells sorted from blood, taken in a trial of the OX40 agonist ivuxolimab. The receptors originated from an adult with an advanced solid tumor such as melanoma, head and neck, liver or kidney cancer.

The chain joins TRBV10-2 to TRBJ2-2; D is perhaps TRBD2 (5 bases). Deletions cut 8 bases from V and 5 bases from J, with 12 bases between. This CDR3 has 13 residues. From germline, CDR1 is WSHSY and CDR2 SAAADI. This chain's CDR3 is CASASSETGELFF. The CDR3 DNA follows: TGCGCCAGCGCGAGTAGCGAAACCGGGGAGCTGTTTTTT.

The chain is built from TRBV19 and TRBJ1-5; 7 bases are a match to TRBD1. The trim removed 3 bases at V and 2 bases at J, leaving 13 bases unmatched. Germline V gene sequence: CDR1 LNHDA, CDR2 SQIVND (reference sequence). The CDR3 contains 18 residues. CDR3 loop: CASSIEVGGGRGNQPQHF. CDR3 coding DNA: TGTGCCAGTAGTATTGAAGTCGGAGGGGGCAGGGGCAATCAGCCCCAGCATTTT.